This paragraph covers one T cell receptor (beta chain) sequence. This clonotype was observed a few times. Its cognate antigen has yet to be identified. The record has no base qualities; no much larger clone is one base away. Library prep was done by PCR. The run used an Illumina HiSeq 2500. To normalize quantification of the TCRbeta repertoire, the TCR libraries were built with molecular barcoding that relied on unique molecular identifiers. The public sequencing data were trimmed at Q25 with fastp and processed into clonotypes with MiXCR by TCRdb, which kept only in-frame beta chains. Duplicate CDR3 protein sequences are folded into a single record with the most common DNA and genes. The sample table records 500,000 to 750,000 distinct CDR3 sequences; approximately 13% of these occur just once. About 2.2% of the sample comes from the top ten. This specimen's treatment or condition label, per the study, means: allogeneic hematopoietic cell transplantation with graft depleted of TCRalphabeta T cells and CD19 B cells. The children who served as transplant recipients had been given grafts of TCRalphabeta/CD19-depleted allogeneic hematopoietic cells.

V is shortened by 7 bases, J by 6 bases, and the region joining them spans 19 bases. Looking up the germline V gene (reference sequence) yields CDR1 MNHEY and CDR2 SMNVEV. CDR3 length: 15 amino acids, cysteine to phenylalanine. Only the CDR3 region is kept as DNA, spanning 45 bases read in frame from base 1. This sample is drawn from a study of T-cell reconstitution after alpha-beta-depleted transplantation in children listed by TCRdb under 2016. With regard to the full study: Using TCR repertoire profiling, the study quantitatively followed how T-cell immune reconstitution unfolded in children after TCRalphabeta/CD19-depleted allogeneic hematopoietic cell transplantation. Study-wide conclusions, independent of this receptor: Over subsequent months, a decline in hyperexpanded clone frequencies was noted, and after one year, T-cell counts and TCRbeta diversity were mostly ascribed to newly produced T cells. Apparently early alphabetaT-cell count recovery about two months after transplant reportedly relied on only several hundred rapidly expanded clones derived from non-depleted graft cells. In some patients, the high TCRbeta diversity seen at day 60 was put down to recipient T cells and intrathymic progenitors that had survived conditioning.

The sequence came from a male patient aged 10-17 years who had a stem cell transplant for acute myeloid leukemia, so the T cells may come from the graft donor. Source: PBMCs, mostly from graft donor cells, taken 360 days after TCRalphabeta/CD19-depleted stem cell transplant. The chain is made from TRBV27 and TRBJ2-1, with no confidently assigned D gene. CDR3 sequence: CASIHSPSMGNEQFF. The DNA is TGTGCCAGCATCCATTCACCATCAATGGGCAATGAGCAGTTCTTC.